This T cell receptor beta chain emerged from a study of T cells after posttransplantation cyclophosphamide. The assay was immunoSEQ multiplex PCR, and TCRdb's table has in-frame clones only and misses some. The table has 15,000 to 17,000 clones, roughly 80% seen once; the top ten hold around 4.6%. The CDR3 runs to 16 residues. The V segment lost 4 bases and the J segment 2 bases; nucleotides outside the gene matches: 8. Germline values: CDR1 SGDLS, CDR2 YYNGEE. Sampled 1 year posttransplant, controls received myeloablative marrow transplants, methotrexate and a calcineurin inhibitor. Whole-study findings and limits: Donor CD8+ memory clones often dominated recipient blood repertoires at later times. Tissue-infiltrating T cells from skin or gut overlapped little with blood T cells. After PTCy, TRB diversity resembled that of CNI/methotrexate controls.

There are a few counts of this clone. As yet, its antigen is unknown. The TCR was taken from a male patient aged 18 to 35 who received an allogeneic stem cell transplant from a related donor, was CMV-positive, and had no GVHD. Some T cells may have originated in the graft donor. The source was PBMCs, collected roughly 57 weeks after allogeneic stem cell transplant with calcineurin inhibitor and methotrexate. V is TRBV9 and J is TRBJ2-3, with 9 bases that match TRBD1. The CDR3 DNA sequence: TGTGCCAGCAGCCGTGACAGGGGGGGATCCACAGATACGCAGTATTTT. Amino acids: CASSRDRGGSTDTQYF.